The 17 T cell receptor beta chains below were found in one sample sequenced in a study of TIL therapy for anti-PD-1-resistant metastatic lung cancer (dated by TCRdb to the early 2020s). The time point label, as the study defines it: pre-treatment sample, taken before nivolumab and TIL therapy. Using bias-controlled multiplex PCR with the immunoSEQ v3 hsTCRB kit, the TCR beta CDR3 regions were amplified from genomic DNA. The immuneACCESS repertoire file appears here via TCRdb, limited to in-frame rearrangements. These files lack a portion of the clones; in checked studies, under half of the deficit traces to unresolved V genes, and the cause of the others is not known. This sample is represented by 50,000 to 60,000 clones; more than 80% of them were singletons. 2.9% of the sample belongs to the ten largest clones. The material sequenced was blood, taken at baseline. The origin of the receptors is a person between 25 and 79 years old with non-small cell lung cancer.

V gene TRBV3-1 (or the pseudogene TRBV3-2) combines with J gene TRBJ1-1; 7 bases align to TRBD1. CDR1 is LGHDT and CDR2 is YNNKEL in the germline V gene (reference sequence). V lost 4 bases to trimming and J lost 0 bases; unmatched junction nucleotides: 2. There are 14 residues in the CDR3. Written as DNA, the CDR3 is TGTGCCAGCAGCCTTGGACAGGTGAACACTGAAGCTTTCTTT. Encoded protein: CASSLGQVNTEAFF.

J is TRBJ1-2 and V is TRBV5-5; possible D gene TRBD1, 5 bases. V shed 0 bases and J shed 2 bases, with 8 bases lying between them. The CDR3 is 14 amino acids. Germline CDR1 SGHKS, CDR2 YYEKEE (reference sequence). CDR3 amino acids: CASSLDAGNYGYTF. CDR3 nucleotides: TGTGCCAGCAGCTTGGATGCAGGGAACTATGGCTACACCTTC. The variable domain in full, with the rest retrieved from reference TRBV5-5 and TRBJ1-2, is DAGVTQSPTHLIKTRGQQVTLRCSPISGHKSVSWYQQVLGQGPQFIFQYYEKEERGRGNFPDRFSARQFPNYSSELNVNALLLGDSALYLCASSLDAGNYGYTFGSGTRLTVV.

The V call is TRBV4-3, the J call TRBJ1-5; the match to TRBD1 covers 8 bases. The CDR3 length is 19 residues. V shed 0 bases and J 1 base; nucleotides not matched to a gene: 11. Germline V lookup: CDR1 LGHNA, CDR2 YSLEER. CDR3 region: CASSQDARGQGSSNQPQHF. The CDR3 nucleotides are TGCGCCAGCAGCCAAGATGCTCGAGGACAGGGCTCAAGCAATCAGCCCCAGCATTTT.

V gene TRBV6-5 combines with J gene TRBJ1-2; no clear D gene. The CDR3 consists of 11 residues. The germline V gene has CDR1 MNHEY and CDR2 SVGAGI. Trimming left V 7 bases short and J 7 bases short, with 10 bases between. The CDR3 nucleotides read TGTGCCAGCATTCCCGGCTGTGGCTACACCTTC. It encodes CASIPGCGYTF.

This chain links TRBV7-2 with TRBJ2-3; TRBD1 is a possible D gene (5 bases). The germline CDR1 and CDR2 sequences are SGHTA and FQGNSA. The CDR3 length is 14 residues. Between the trimmed V and J ends, which lost 5 bases and 2 bases, there was a span of 11 bases. The CDR3, as DNA: TGTGCCAGCAGCCCTAGACAGCTCACAGATACGCAGTATTTT. Amino acid sequence: CASSPRQLTDTQYF.

V usage is TRBV24-1 and J usage is TRBJ2-2; D remains ambiguous. Germline V gene lookup returns CDR1 KGHDR and CDR2 SFDVKD. V was cut by 4 bases and J by 3 bases, with 5 bases left in between. The CDR3 is made up of 13 amino acids. The CDR3 sequence: CATSDSYTGELFF. The CDR3 coding sequence is TGTGCCACCAGTGACTCTTACACCGGGGAGCTGTTTTTT.

The chain carries TRBV6-6 and TRBJ1-4, with D possibly being TRBD1 (5 bases). The CDR3 length is 15 residues. V lost 7 bases, J lost 2 bases, and 14 bases lay in between. Per germline, CDR1 MNHNY and CDR2 SVGAGI (reference sequence). CDR3 residues: CASKTGGVTNEKLFF. The CDR3 DNA follows: TGTGCCAGCAAAACTGGGGGTGTCACTAATGAAAAACTGTTTTTT.

The gene calls are TRBV29-1 and TRBJ2-7; 9 bases fit TRBD2. There are 15 residues in the CDR3. The germline V gene has CDR1 SQVTM and CDR2 ANQGSEA. V shed 7 bases, J shed 2 bases, and the junction held 12 bases outside the gene matches. The CDR3 reads CSAVVGIAGAYEQYF. The CDR3 DNA is TGCAGCGCCGTCGTAGGGATAGCGGGAGCCTACGAGCAGTACTTC.

The chain employs TRBV6-2 or TRBV6-3 and TRBJ1-1; no definite D call. This CDR3 region has 14 residues. CDR1 is MNHEY and CDR2 is SVGEGT in the germline V gene. V was pared by 3 bases and J by 4 bases, with 12 bases between. The CDR3 DNA is TGTGCCAGCAGTTATAGGACCCCGAGCACTGAAGCTTTCTTT. It codes for CASSYRTPSTEAFF.

This sequence joins TRBV3-1 (or the pseudogene TRBV3-2) and TRBJ1-1, with a possible D match to TRBD1 (5 bases). CDR1 and CDR2 (germline): LGHDT, YNNKEL (reference sequence). The germline V and J ends were trimmed by 11 bases and 0 bases, with 13 bases remaining between them. CDR3 length: 13 residues. Written as DNA, the CDR3 is TGTGCCCCCCGGGAGGGGATGAACACTGAAGCTTTCTTT. Its translation: CAPREGMNTEAFF.

This clone was seen only a few times. J is TRBJ2-6 and V is TRBV18; no firm D call. Between the trimmed V and J ends, which lost 4 bases and 0 bases, there was a span of 25 bases. The CDR3 is 21 residues long. CDR1 KGHSH and CDR2 LQKENI come from the germline V gene. The CDR3 loop reads CASSLSLMWQSSISGANVLTF. The CDR3 nucleotides read TGTGCCAGCTCACTTTCACTAATGTGGCAGTCCTCGATCTCTGGGGCCAACGTCCTGACTTTC.

J is TRBJ2-7 and V is TRBV6-5; unclear D gene. Trimming removed 6 bases from V and 3 bases from J, with 6 bases in between. This CDR3 has 11 residues. Germline assignment: CDR1 MNHEY and CDR2 SVGAGI. This CDR3 is CASRVGYEQYF. In nucleotides, the CDR3 is TGTGCCAGCAGGGTAGGCTACGAGCAGTACTTC.

The chain is built from TRBV9 and TRBJ2-5, with 9 positions matching TRBD2. V trimming: 4 bases; J trimming: 5 bases; junction bases outside the gene matches: 9. The CDR3 has 15 residues. Germline V CDR1 and CDR2: SGDLS, YYNGEE. CDR3 protein: CASSLIAGAGETQYF. CDR3 nucleotides: TGTGCCAGCAGCTTGATAGCGGGAGCGGGTGAGACCCAGTACTTC.

J is TRBJ1-1 and V is TRBV19; a possible D gene is TRBD1 (5 bases). Trimming left V 3 bases short and J 1 base short, with 15 bases between. Germline lookup yields CDR1 LNHDA and CDR2 SQIVND (reference sequence). This CDR3 comprises 16 residues. The chain's CDR3 is CASSMRPGIPNTEAFF. In DNA, the CDR3 is TGTGCCAGTAGTATGCGACCAGGGATTCCGAACACTGAAGCTTTCTTT.

The chain is built from TRBV6-6 and TRBJ2-3, with a possible D match to TRBD2 (6 bases). Germline CDR1 reads MNHNY; CDR2 reads SVGAGI (reference sequence). This CDR3 contains 15 residues. The ends were cut back, 8 bases at V and 4 bases at J, with 19 bases in the middle. CDR3 sequence (DNA): TGTGCCAGCCGGGAGACCGGAGGTCGTCCAGATACGCAGTATTTT. Its translation is CASRETGGRPDTQYF.

The rearrangement links TRBV19 to TRBJ1-4; TRBD1 might be the D (5 bases). Germline-derived CDR1 and CDR2 are LNHDA and SQIVND (reference sequence). There are 12 residues in the CDR3. Trimming removed 4 bases from V and 5 bases from J, with 5 bases in between. This chain's CDR3 is CASSRQNEKLFF. The CDR3 DNA follows: TGTGCCAGTAGTAGACAGAATGAAAAACTGTTTTTT. The variable domain in full, with the rest retrieved from reference TRBV19 and TRBJ1-4, is DGGITQSPKYLFRKEGQNVTLSCEQNLNHDAMYWYRQDPGQGLRLIYYSQIVNDFQKGDIAEGYSVSREKKESFPLTVTSAQKNPTAFYLCASSRQNEKLFFGSGTQLSVL.

V gene TRBV5-1 combines with J gene TRBJ2-3, with TRBD2 matching 12 bases. Germline V CDR1 and CDR2: SGHRS, YFSETQ. J gave up 3 bases and V 6 bases, and 5 bases lay outside the gene matches. The CDR3 runs 15 residues. The CDR3 is CASTSGTSGTDTQYF. CDR3 sequence (DNA): TGCGCCAGCACCTCTGGGACTAGCGGGACAGATACGCAGTATTTT.